This passage covers 32 T cell receptor beta chains from one sample sequenced in a study of blood T cell repertoires in COVID-19. Sequencing was performed with immunoSEQ multiplex PCR; in TCRdb, only in-frame clones are kept and a portion is missing. This repertoire shows more than 50,000 clones, roughly nine tenths found once; its top ten account for about 7.7%. The sample taken for sequencing was peripheral blood. These receptors all come from a woman in her thirties or forties with active COVID-19.

This chain uses TRBV5-1 with TRBJ1-6; unclear D gene. Germline V gene sequence: CDR1 SGHRS, CDR2 YFSETQ. V was cut by 0 bases and J by 9 bases, with 10 bases left in between. CDR3 length equals 14 residues. DNA of the CDR3: TGCGCCAGCAGCTTGGCCGTTTCGGGTTCACCCCTCCACTTT. Translated: CASSLAVSGSPLHF.

The J gene is TRBJ2-6, the V gene TRBV14; D may be TRBD2 (5 bases). The V end lost 0 bases, the J end lost 0 bases, and 15 bases lay between the germline ends. This CDR3 comprises 19 residues. Germline values: CDR1 SGHDN, CDR2 FVKESK. CDR3 loop: CASSQDIGGRISGANVLTF. The CDR3 nucleotides read TGTGCCAGCAGCCAAGATATCGGAGGACGGATCTCTGGGGCCAACGTCCTGACTTTC.

The chain combines TRBV27 with TRBJ1-1; 8 bases are shared with TRBD1. CDR1 is MNHEY and CDR2 is SMNVEV in the germline V gene (reference sequence). V gave up 3 bases and J gave up 3 bases; unmatched junction bases: 3. The CDR3 loop spans 14 amino acids. This chain's CDR3 is CASSLTGAHTEAFF. The CDR3 region has the DNA TGTGCCAGCAGTTTGACAGGGGCGCACACTGAAGCTTTCTTT.

The chain joins TRBV15 to TRBJ2-7; D possibly corresponds to TRBD2 (5 bases). V was shortened by 0 bases and J by 4 bases, with 10 bases between the two germline ends. Looked up from germline, CDR1 is LNHNV and CDR2 is YYDKDF (reference sequence). The CDR3 is 14 residues long. The CDR3: CATSRDHGVYEQYF. The CDR3, as DNA: TGTGCCACCAGCAGAGATCACGGGGTATACGAGCAGTACTTC.

The V and J genes are TRBV11-2 and TRBJ1-1, with a possible D match to TRBD1 (5 bases). Trimming removed 1 base at V and 7 bases at J, with 7 bases between. Germline assignment: CDR1 SGHAT and CDR2 FQNNGV. The CDR3 is 12 amino acids. In DNA form, the CDR3 reads TGTGCCAGCAGCTTAGCAGGGCATGAAGCTTTCTTT. Its translation is CASSLAGHEAFF.

The chain joins TRBV11-2 to TRBJ1-3; a possible D gene is TRBD1 (6 bases). The germline V and J ends were trimmed by 6 bases and 3 bases, with 9 bases remaining between them. The germline gives CDR1 SGHAT, CDR2 FQNNGV. The CDR3 sequence is 13 residues long. This CDR3 is CASRGTSGNTIYF. The CDR3 nucleotides read TGTGCCAGCAGGGGGACAAGTGGAAACACCATATATTTT.

The V call is TRBV19, the J call TRBJ1-2, with a tentative D call TRBD1 (5 bases). V was pared by 4 bases and J by 2 bases, with 14 bases between. This CDR3 is 15 amino acids long. Germline CDR1 reads LNHDA; CDR2 reads SQIVND (reference sequence). Written as DNA, the CDR3 is TGTGCCAGTAGTAGGACCTGGACAAGGAACTATGGCTACACCTTC. Translation: CASSRTWTRNYGYTF.

The genes are TRBV30 and TRBJ1-3; no firm D call. The length of the CDR3 is 13 residues. CDR1 is GTSNPN and CDR2 is SVGIG in the germline V gene (reference sequence). The CDR3 spells CASRSNPGNTIYF. The CDR3 region has the DNA TGTGCGTCGAGGAGTAACCCTGGAAACACCATATATTTT.

This clone has a single count. This sequence joins TRBV7-8 and TRBJ2-3; 12 nucleotides line up with TRBD1. This CDR3 is 15 amino acids long. Per germline, CDR1 SGHVS and CDR2 FQNEAQ. The junction had 3 bases not matched to a gene; V was cut back by 3 bases and J by 5 bases. This CDR3 is CASSFRDRGQDTQYF. The CDR3 DNA reads as TGTGCCAGCAGCTTCCGGGACAGGGGGCAAGATACGCAGTATTTT.

This chain joins TRBV2 and TRBJ2-1; no clear D gene. There are 13 residues in the CDR3. With 1 base removed from V and 15 bases from J, the gap between germline ends came to 16 bases. Germline V gives CDR1 SNHLY, CDR2 FYNNEI. CDR3 loop: CASSEEMHVHGFF. CDR3 sequence (DNA): TGTGCCAGCAGTGAAGAAATGCACGTCCACGGGTTCTTC.

The chain couples TRBV5-6 to TRBJ2-1; 8 nucleotides line up with TRBD2. The junction had 7 bases not matched to a gene; V was cut back by 4 bases and J by 4 bases. This CDR3 has 15 residues. Germline V gives CDR1 SGHDT, CDR2 YYEEEE. The CDR3 bases are TGTGCCAGCAGCCCGGGGGGGGTGCGTTACAATGAGCAGTTCTTC. It encodes CASSPGGVRYNEQFF.

This chain uses TRBV24-1 with TRBJ2-7; tentative D call: TRBD1 (6 bases). Germline V lookup: CDR1 KGHDR, CDR2 SFDVKD. This CDR3 has 13 residues. Trimming removed 9 bases from V and 1 base from J, with 12 bases in between. This CDR3 reads CATGQPLSYEQYF. The CDR3 bases are TGTGCCACCGGACAGCCTTTATCCTACGAGCAGTACTTC.

Judged by abundance, this clone is medium-sized. The chain combines TRBV10-2 with TRBJ2-7, with D possibly matching TRBD1 (5 bases). Germline assignment: CDR1 WSHSY and CDR2 SAAADI. The ends were cut back, 2 bases at V and 1 base at J, with 18 bases in the middle. There are 17 residues in the CDR3. As DNA, the CDR3 is TGCGCCAGCAGTGAGACCTATACAGGTGTTCGATCCTACGAGCAGTACTTC. It specifies CASSETYTGVRSYEQYF.

The chain combines TRBV6-6 with TRBJ2-3; possible D gene TRBD2, 8 bases. CDR3 length equals 15 residues. CDR1 is MNHNY and CDR2 is SVGAGI in the germline V gene (reference sequence). V was shortened by 6 bases and J by 1 base, with 14 bases between the two germline ends. CDR3 loop: CASRNRGLGTDTQYF. For the CDR3, the DNA is TGTGCCAGCAGAAACAGGGGACTAGGCACAGATACGCAGTATTTT.

A single count supports this clone. This chain joins TRBV5-5 and TRBJ1-5; possibly TRBD1 for D (6 bases). This CDR3 is built from 15 residues. From germline, CDR1 is SGHKS and CDR2 YYEKEE (reference sequence). V shed 0 bases and J shed 6 bases, with 13 bases lying between them. Here the CDR3 DNA reads TGTGCCAGCAGCTTGGAAGGGACACGGAGTCAGCCCCAGCATTTT. Encoded protein: CASSLEGTRSQPQHF.

The V call is TRBV9, the J call TRBJ2-2; unclear D gene. The germline V gene has CDR1 SGDLS and CDR2 YYNGEE. V lost 4 bases and J 4 bases, leaving 5 bases between the germline ends. The CDR3 is 12 amino acids. CDR3 sequence: CASSLRTGELFF. The CDR3 DNA follows: TGTGCCAGCAGCTTGCGCACCGGGGAGCTGTTTTTT.

V is TRBV27 and J is TRBJ1-4, with D unclear. Per germline, CDR1 MNHEY and CDR2 SMNVEV (reference sequence). The CDR3 contains 14 residues. Trimming shortened V by 6 bases and J by 3 bases, and 11 bases separated the two germline ends. The CDR3 DNA follows: TGTGCCAGCAGCCGAGGAGGTTCTAATGAAAAACTGTTTTTT. Amino acids: CASSRGGSNEKLFF.

The genes are TRBV7-9 and TRBJ2-3; 10 bases match TRBD2. J was trimmed by 0 bases and V by 5 bases; bases with no gene match: 5. The length of the CDR3 is 16 residues. Germline loops: CDR1 SEHNR, CDR2 FQNEAQ (reference sequence). The CDR3 here is CASSHRLAGSTDTQYF. CDR3 DNA sequence: TGTGCCAGCAGCCATCGACTAGCGGGCAGCACAGATACGCAGTATTTT.

This rearrangement joins TRBV6-4 to TRBJ1-2; D might be TRBD1 (5 bases). V lost 1 base and J 7 bases, leaving 10 bases between the germline ends. Germline V lookup: CDR1 MRHNA, CDR2 SNTAGT. The CDR3 consists of 13 residues. The CDR3 sequence is CASSDWRGGGYTF. For the CDR3, the DNA is TGTGCCAGCAGTGACTGGCGGGGCGGTGGCTACACCTTC.

The rearrangement uses TRBV13 and TRBJ2-3; 12 bases align to TRBD1. This CDR3 is built from 18 residues. From germline, CDR1 is PRHDT and CDR2 FYEKMQ (reference sequence). With V trimmed by 2 bases and J by 4 bases, 10 bases remained unmatched. CDR3 bases: TGTGCCAGCAGCTTATCCGGGACAGGGGGCCCGGACGCAGATACGCAGTATTTT. Its protein product is CASSLSGTGGPDADTQYF.

The chain employs TRBV2 and TRBJ2-1, with a weak D call TRBD2 (6 bases). From germline, CDR1 is SNHLY and CDR2 FYNNEI. The CDR3 runs 12 residues. V gave up 6 bases and J gave up 4 bases, with 7 bases separating them. The CDR3 bases are TGTGCCAGCAGCCGGGGGTACAATGAGCAGTTCTTC. It encodes CASSRGYNEQFF.

The chain combines TRBV6-5 with TRBJ2-2, with 7 bases that match TRBD2. This CDR3 is built from 14 residues. Germline V gene sequence: CDR1 MNHEY, CDR2 SVGAGI. J gave up 5 bases and V 8 bases, and 8 bases lay outside the gene matches. The CDR3 DNA is TGTGCCAGCGAGCAAGGGGAGGGAACCGGGGAGCTGTTTTTT. Translated, it gives CASEQGEGTGELFF.

The rearrangement links TRBV6-2 or TRBV6-3 to TRBJ1-5; 9 nucleotides line up with TRBD1. This CDR3 is built from 15 residues. Trimming cost V 6 bases and J 1 base; bases outside gene matches: 4. The germline V gene encodes CDR1 MNHEY and CDR2 SVGEGT. The CDR3 bases are TGTGCCAGCAGCCCAGGACAGGGGAGCAATCAGCCCCAGCATTTT. Residues: CASSPGQGSNQPQHF.

The rearrangement joins TRBV19 to TRBJ1-3, with no clear D. Germline CDR1 is LNHDA and CDR2 is SQIVND (reference sequence). Trimming shortened V by 3 bases and J by 5 bases, and 2 bases separated the two germline ends. The CDR3 spans 11 residues. The CDR3 region has the DNA TGTGCCAGTAGTATTAGAAACACCATATATTTT. Amino acids: CASSIRNTIYF.

This sequence joins TRBV24-1 and TRBJ2-2, with 14 positions matching TRBD2. Losses at the gene ends were 5 bases for V and 1 base for J; bases not matched to a gene: 11. The CDR3 loop spans 20 amino acids. In germline, CDR1 is KGHDR, CDR2 SFDVKD. The CDR3 DNA reads as TGTGCCACCAGTGCTTCATCCGGGACTAGCGGGGGTCAGAACACCGGGGAGCTGTTTTTT. This encodes CATSASSGTSGGQNTGELFF.

CDR3 sequence reads: CATSMGQRVGNGYTF. Here the CDR3 DNA reads TGTGCCACCAGCATGGGACAGAGGGTCGGCAATGGCTACACCTTC. This rearrangement joins TRBV15 to TRBJ1-2; 7 bases map to TRBD1. This CDR3 has 15 amino acids. Trimming removed 4 bases from V and 6 bases from J; junction bases left unmatched: 11. Germline CDR1 reads LNHNV; CDR2 reads YYDKDF (reference sequence).

The chain is built from TRBV11-3 and TRBJ1-1; no definite D call. The CDR3 is 13 residues long. The V end lost 5 bases, the J end lost 6 bases, and 13 bases lay between the germline ends. The germline CDR1 and CDR2 sequences are SGHNT and YENEEA. The CDR3 DNA reads TGTGCCAGCAGCGCGACTCGTCCTTCTGAAGCTTTCTTT. Its translation is CASSATRPSEAFF. Variable domain in full (rest from reference TRBV11-3 and TRBJ1-1): EAGVVQSPRYKIIEKKQPVAFWCNPISGHNTLYWYLQNLGQGPELLIRYENEEAVDDSQLPKDRFSAERLKGVDSTLKIQPAELGDSAVYLCASSATRPSEAFFGQGTRLTVV.

The CDR3 is CASSKGANYGYTF. Here the CDR3 DNA reads TGTGCCAGCAGTAAGGGAGCTAACTATGGCTACACCTTC. This chain joins TRBV6-5 and TRBJ1-2; D is unresolved. This CDR3 comprises 13 residues. Germline V CDR1 and CDR2: MNHEY, SVGAGI. V lost 5 bases to trimming and J lost 0 bases, with 7 bases between them.

This chain connects TRBV10-3 to TRBJ2-3; TRBD2 agrees at 12 bases. This CDR3 contains 15 residues. The germline gives CDR1 ENHRY, CDR2 SYGVKD. Trimming took 7 bases from V and 4 from J; bases not matched to a gene: 6. The CDR3 DNA reads as TGTGCCATCACTACCGGGACTAGCGGGTCAGATACGCAGTATTTT. As protein: CAITTGTSGSDTQYF.

The rearrangement links TRBV5-4 to TRBJ1-3; 10 bases line up with TRBD1. The germline V gene encodes CDR1 SGHNT and CDR2 YYREEE (reference sequence). The trim removed 4 bases at V and 9 bases at J, leaving 10 bases unmatched. The CDR3 is 15 amino acids. The CDR3 protein is CASSRVGQGEVTIYF. The DNA of the CDR3 is TGTGCCAGCAGCCGGGTTGGACAGGGGGAGGTCACCATATATTTT.

This rearrangement joins TRBV4-3 to TRBJ1-2, with a possible D match to TRBD1 (5 bases). The germline gives CDR1 LGHNA, CDR2 YSLEER. The CDR3 spans 14 residues. Deletions cut 0 bases from V and 1 base from J, with 6 bases between. DNA for the CDR3: TGCGCCAGCAGCCAAGATCAGGGTAACTATGGCTACACCTTC. Protein: CASSQDQGNYGYTF.

This clone was detected only a few times. The rearrangement joins TRBV15 to TRBJ1-4; 9 nucleotides match TRBD1. The CDR3 spans 18 residues. From germline, CDR1 is LNHNV and CDR2 YYDKDF (reference sequence). V shed 0 bases and J 9 bases; nucleotides not matched to a gene: 14. The CDR3 bases are TGTGCCACCAGCAGAGACGCGAACACCGGGACAGGGACTAAAAAACTGTTTTTT. Amino acids: CATSRDANTGTGTKKLFF.